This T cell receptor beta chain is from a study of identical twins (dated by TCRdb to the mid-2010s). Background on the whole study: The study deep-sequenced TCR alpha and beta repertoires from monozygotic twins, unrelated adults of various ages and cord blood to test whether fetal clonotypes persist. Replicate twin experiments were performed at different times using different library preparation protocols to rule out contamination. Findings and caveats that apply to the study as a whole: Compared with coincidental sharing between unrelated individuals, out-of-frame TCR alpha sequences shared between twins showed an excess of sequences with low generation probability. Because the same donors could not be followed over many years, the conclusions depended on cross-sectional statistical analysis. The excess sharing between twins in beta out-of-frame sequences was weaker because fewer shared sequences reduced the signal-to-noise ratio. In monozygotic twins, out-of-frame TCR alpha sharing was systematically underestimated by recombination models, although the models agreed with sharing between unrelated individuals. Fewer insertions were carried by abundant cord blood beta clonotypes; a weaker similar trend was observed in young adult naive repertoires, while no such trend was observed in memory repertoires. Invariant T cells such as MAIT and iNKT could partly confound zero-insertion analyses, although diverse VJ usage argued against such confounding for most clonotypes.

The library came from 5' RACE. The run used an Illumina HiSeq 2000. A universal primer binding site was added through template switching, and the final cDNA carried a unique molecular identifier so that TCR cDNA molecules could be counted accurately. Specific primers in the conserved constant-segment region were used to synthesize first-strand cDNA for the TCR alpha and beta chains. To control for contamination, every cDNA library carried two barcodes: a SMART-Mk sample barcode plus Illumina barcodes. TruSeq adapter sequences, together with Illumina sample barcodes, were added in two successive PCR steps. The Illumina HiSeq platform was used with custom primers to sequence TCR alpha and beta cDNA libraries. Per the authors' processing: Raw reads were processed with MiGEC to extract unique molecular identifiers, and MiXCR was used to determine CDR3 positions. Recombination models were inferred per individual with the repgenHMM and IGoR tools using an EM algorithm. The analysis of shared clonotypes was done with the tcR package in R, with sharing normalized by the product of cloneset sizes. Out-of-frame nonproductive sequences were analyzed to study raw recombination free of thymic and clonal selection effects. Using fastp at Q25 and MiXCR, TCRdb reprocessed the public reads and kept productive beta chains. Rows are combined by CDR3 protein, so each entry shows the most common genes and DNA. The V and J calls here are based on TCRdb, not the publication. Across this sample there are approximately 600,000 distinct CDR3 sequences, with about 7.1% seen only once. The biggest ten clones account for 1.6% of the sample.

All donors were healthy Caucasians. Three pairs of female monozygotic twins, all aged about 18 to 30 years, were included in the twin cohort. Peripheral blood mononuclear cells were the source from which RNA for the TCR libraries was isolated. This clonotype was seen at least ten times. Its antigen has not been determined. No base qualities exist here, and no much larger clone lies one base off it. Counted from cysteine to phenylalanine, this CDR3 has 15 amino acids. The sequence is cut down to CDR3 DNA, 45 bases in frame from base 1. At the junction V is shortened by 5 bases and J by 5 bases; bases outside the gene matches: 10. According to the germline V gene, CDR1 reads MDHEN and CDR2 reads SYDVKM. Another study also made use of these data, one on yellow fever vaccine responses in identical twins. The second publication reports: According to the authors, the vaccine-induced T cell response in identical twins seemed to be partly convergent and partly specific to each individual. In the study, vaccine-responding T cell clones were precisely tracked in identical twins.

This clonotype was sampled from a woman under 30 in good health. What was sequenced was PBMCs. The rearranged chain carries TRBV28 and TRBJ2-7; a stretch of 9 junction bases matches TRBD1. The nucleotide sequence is TGTGCCAGCAGTATGCTGACAGGGGGGATGGACGAGCAGTACTTC. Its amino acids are CASSMLTGGMDEQYF.